One and the same sample provided the 29 T cell receptor beta chains below, sequenced in a study of blood T cells in healthy people across ages. Primers used in a second PCR of roughly 6 to 11 cycles were a sample-barcoded 5' primer and a J-beta primer mix. TCRdb redid the calling of the 5' RACE reads with MiXCR, one entry per CDR3 protein. Of 730,000 or so distinct CDR3 sequences in the sample, 43% were seen once. The material sequenced was blood. The receptors here all came from a woman between 55 and 75 years old in good health.

The V and J genes are TRBV7-2 and TRBJ1-2; TRBD1 aligns across 10 bases. CDR1 is SGHTA, CDR2 FQGNSA, per germline. The CDR3 is made up of 14 amino acids. Trimming took 1 base from V and 7 from J; bases not matched to a gene: 3. The CDR3 DNA reads TGTGCCAGCAGCTTAGGACAGGGGGCCTGTGGCTACACCTTC. Its protein product is CASSLGQGACGYTF. The variable domain in full, with the rest retrieved from reference TRBV7-2 and TRBJ1-2, is GAGVSQSPSNKVTEKGKDVELRCDPISGHTALYWYRQSLGQGLEFLIYFQGNSAPDKSGLPSDRFSAERTGGSVSTLTIQRTQQEDSAVYLCASSLGQGACGYTFGSGTRLTVV.

This clonotype occurred a few times. V is TRBV6-6 and J is TRBJ2-7; D perhaps matches TRBD2 (6 bases). The germline V and J ends were trimmed by 6 bases and 7 bases, with 16 bases remaining between them. Germline CDR1 reads MNHNY; CDR2 reads SVGAGI (reference sequence). The CDR3 runs to 13 residues. The CDR3 DNA reads TGTGCCAGCAGAAGGACTGCCGGGAGTGAGCAGTACTTC. Amino acids: CASRRTAGSEQYF.

This clonotype was found a few times. The gene calls are TRBV21-1 and TRBJ1-2; TRBD1, the table's D call, lacks a check against the DNA. TRBV21-1 is an annotated pseudogene. The CDR3 sequence is 15 residues long. In DNA form, the CDR3 reads TGTGCCAGCAGCAAGGGGGACCCCACTAACTATGGCTACACCTTC. Translated: CASSKGDPTNYGYTF.

Points on this clonotype: With a much larger clone just one base away, this may be a read error. The V call is TRBV2, the J call TRBJ2-3; the D gene is possibly TRBD2 (6 bases). The V end was cut by 6 bases, the J end by 3 bases, with 16 bases between. The germline CDR1 and CDR2 sequences are SNHLY and FYNNEI. The CDR3 spans 15 residues. CDR3 nucleotides: TGTGCCAGCAGACGACTAGTGGGAGAGACAGATACGCAGTATTTT. Translated: CASRRLVGETDTQYF.

This clonotype was seen a few times. V usage is TRBV6-2 or TRBV6-3 and J usage is TRBJ2-1, with D possibly TRBD2 on 6 matching bases. Trimming removed 6 bases from V and 3 bases from J, with 12 bases in between. The CDR3 length is 14 residues. Germline V lookup: CDR1 MNHEY, CDR2 SVGEGT. CDR3 sequence: CASSGDSHYNEQFF. The CDR3 region has the DNA TGTGCCAGCAGCGGGGACTCGCACTACAATGAGCAGTTCTTC.

J is TRBJ1-2 and V is TRBV10-3, with D perhaps matching TRBD1 (5 bases). The CDR3 covers 13 residues. CDR1 is ENHRY, CDR2 SYGVKD, per germline. V lost 4 bases, J lost 8 bases, and 14 bases lay in between. CDR3 nucleotides: TGTGCCATCAGTGGAGGGGCGGATGGAGGCTACACCTTC. It yields the protein CAISGGADGGYTF.

The V and J genes are TRBV12-3 or TRBV12-4 and TRBJ2-2, with D maybe TRBD2 (6 bases). This CDR3 contains 14 residues. V lost 5 bases and J 3 bases, leaving 10 bases between the germline ends. CDR3 amino acids: CASSAQRDTGELFF. In DNA, the CDR3 is TGTGCCAGCAGTGCCCAGCGGGACACCGGGGAGCTGTTTTTT.

The chain has TRBV5-5 and TRBJ2-4, with D uncertain. The CDR3 is 14 residues long. Trimming left V 6 bases short and J 6 bases short, with 16 bases between. Per germline, CDR1 SGHKS and CDR2 YYEKEE (reference sequence). As DNA, the CDR3 is TGTGCCAGCATCCTTGACCCGGGCGGAAACATTCAGTACTTC. Residues: CASILDPGGNIQYF. Variable domain in full (rest from reference TRBV5-5 and TRBJ2-4): DAGVTQSPTHLIKTRGQQVTLRCSPISGHKSVSWYQQVLGQGPQFIFQYYEKEERGRGNFPDRFSARQFPNYSSELNVNALLLGDSALYLCASILDPGGNIQYFGAGTRLSVL.

This clonotype has only a few counts. The chain carries TRBV5-1 and TRBJ2-7; tentative D call: TRBD1 (6 bases). With 2 bases removed from V and 5 bases from J, the gap between germline ends came to 17 bases. The length of the CDR3 is 15 residues. The germline V gene has CDR1 SGHRS and CDR2 YFSETQ. The chain's CDR3 is CASSLQGLGGNEQYF. The CDR3 DNA follows: TGCGCCAGCAGCTTACAGGGTCTTGGAGGCAACGAGCAGTACTTC.

The chain employs TRBV5-1 and TRBJ2-5; D might be TRBD2 (6 bases). CDR1 SGHRS and CDR2 YFSETQ come from the germline V gene. The CDR3 is 15 residues long. Trimming cost V 4 bases and J 4 bases, with 17 bases left between them. The CDR3 loop is CASSGGVTYRETQYF. In DNA form, the CDR3 reads TGCGCCAGCAGCGGAGGGGTGACGTACCGAGAGACCCAGTACTTC.

This clonotype was seen once. A read error may explain this, as a much larger clone is one base away. The CDR3 sequence is CASSAAGSETQYF. CDR3 nucleotide sequence: TGTGCCAGCAGTGCTGCGGGAAGCGAGACCCAGTACTTC. The chain couples TRBV25-1 to TRBJ2-4; TRBD2 is a possible D gene (6 bases). The end of the DNA fits TRBJ2-5 better, so the J call may be wrong. CDR1 MGHDK and CDR2 SYGVNS come from the germline V gene. This CDR3 has 13 residues.

Of note for this clonotype: One end of the junction does not line up with germline, which may come from a read error. The chain links TRBV5-1 to TRBJ1-1; D remains unclear. The germline V gene encodes CDR1 SGHRS and CDR2 YFSETQ. The length of the CDR3 is 14 residues. CDR3 coding DNA: TGCGCCGGCAGCTTGCAAACGTTGAACCCTGAAGCTTTCTTT. This codes for CAGSLQTLNPEAFF.

The CDR3 sequence is CASTLRGYSPLHF. The CDR3 DNA is TGTGCCAGCACCCTAAGGGGGTACTCACCCCTCCACTTT. The chain couples TRBV12-3 or TRBV12-4 to TRBJ1-6, with TRBD1 as a possible D gene (6 bases). V lost 7 bases, J lost 10 bases, and 14 bases lay in between. The CDR3 consists of 13 residues.

The chain combines TRBV4-3 with TRBJ2-5, with unresolved D. The CDR3 spans 13 residues. Per germline, CDR1 LGHNA and CDR2 YSLEER. Between the trimmed V and J ends, which lost 3 bases and 4 bases, there was a span of 9 bases. The CDR3, as DNA: TGCGCCAGCAGCCACGATTTCTTAGAGACCCAGTACTTC. Translating it yields CASSHDFLETQYF.

This chain joins TRBV24-1 and TRBJ2-1; D is uncertain. The DNA end lines up better with TRBJ2-7; the J call may be wrong. The CDR3 runs 13 residues. The germline V gene encodes CDR1 KGHDR and CDR2 SFDVKD. CDR3 sequence: CATTKAGYNEQYF. CDR3 nucleotides: TGTGCCACCACGAAGGCCGGTTACAATGAGCAGTACTTC.

This clonotype appeared a few times. The chain carries TRBV4-2 and TRBJ2-6; D is possibly TRBD2 (6 bases). The CDR3 consists of 17 residues. V lost 0 bases to trimming and J lost 0 bases, with 9 bases between them. Germline V lookup: CDR1 LGHNA, CDR2 YNFKEQ. The DNA for the CDR3 is TGTGCCAGCAGCCAAGATGCGGGGAGCTCTGGGGCCAACGTCCTGACTTTC. It yields the protein CASSQDAGSSGANVLTF.

The genes are TRBV3-1 and TRBJ2-5; TRBD2 might be the D (5 bases). Germline assignment: CDR1 LGHDT and CDR2 YNNKEL (reference sequence). This CDR3 spans 14 amino acids. Trimming stripped 3 bases from V and 2 bases from J, with 10 bases between. CDR3 protein: CASSQHGEQETQYF. CDR3 sequence (DNA): TGTGCCAGCAGCCAGCACGGGGAACAAGAGACCCAGTACTTC.

The CDR3 DNA is TGTGCCAGCAGGACACAGGGGACACTAGCGGGACGGATGTACTTC. Amino acid sequence: CASRTQGTLAGRMYF. The V and J genes are TRBV6-2 or TRBV6-3 and TRBJ2-5, with 10 bases aligning to TRBD2. This CDR3 contains 15 residues. The V gene end was trimmed by 6 bases and the J gene end by 13 bases; junction bases not matched to a gene: 17. Germline V gene data show CDR1 as MNHEY and CDR2 as SVGEGT.

The rearrangement joins TRBV7-2 to TRBJ2-3, with D possibly matching TRBD1 (6 bases). CDR3 size: 14 residues. CDR1 SGHTA and CDR2 FQGNSA come from the germline V gene. V was pared by 3 bases and J by 4 bases, with 11 bases between. The CDR3, as DNA: TGTGCCAGCAGCTTCTACAGGGCGGCAGATACGCAGTATTTT. Translated: CASSFYRAADTQYF.

The chain is built from TRBV12-3 or TRBV12-4 and TRBJ1-2, with a possible D match to TRBD1 (5 bases). This CDR3 contains 13 residues. V was clipped by 10 bases and J by 8 bases, with 20 bases between them. The DNA of the CDR3 is TGTGCCACCAGGAGAACCTTTGGGGACGGCTACACCTTC. Amino acids: CATRRTFGDGYTF.

This clonotype came up many times. The chain employs TRBV20-1 and TRBJ1-5; no definite D call. Trimming took off 2 bases at V and 6 bases at J, with 17 bases between the two ends. Germline V gene sequence: CDR1 DFQATT, CDR2 SNEGSKA (reference sequence). The CDR3 totals 15 residues. Written as DNA, the CDR3 is TGCAGTGCTAGACCCGGGCCCGAAGCGGGTCAGCCCCAGCATTTT. Translation gives CSARPGPEAGQPQHF.

This clonotype was counted only a few times. The rearrangement uses TRBV5-1 and TRBJ1-1, with 8 bases lining up with TRBD1. V shed 5 bases, J shed 1 base, and the junction held 10 bases outside the gene matches. The CDR3 is 16 residues long. Germline-derived CDR1 and CDR2 are SGHRS and YFSETQ. In nucleotides, the CDR3 is TGCGCCAGCAGTTCACAGGGGGACAGGAGGAACACTGAAGCTTTCTTT. Amino acid sequence: CASSSQGDRRNTEAFF.

The rearrangement joins TRBV29-1 to TRBJ2-1, with D hard to call. CDR3 size: 14 residues. Germline V lookup: CDR1 SQVTM, CDR2 ANQGSEA. V lost 4 bases to trimming and J lost 1 base, with 11 bases between them. The CDR3 DNA is TGCAGCGTTGGCGTAGTATGTTCCTACAATGAGCAGTTCTTC. Its translation: CSVGVVCSYNEQFF.

A single count supports this clonotype. The chain is built from TRBV7-2 and TRBJ2-4, with 7 positions matching TRBD2. The J call may be faulty, since TRBJ2-7 better matches the DNA end. The CDR3 contains 14 residues. Germline assignment: CDR1 SGHTA and CDR2 FQGNSA. CDR3 in DNA: TGTGCCAGCAGCGCGCAGCGGGGCCCCTACGAGCAGTACTTC. Protein sequence: CASSAQRGPYEQYF.

The chain employs TRBV2 and TRBJ2-5, with 7 nucleotides matching TRBD1. CDR3 length: 14 residues. Germline CDR1 SNHLY, CDR2 FYNNEI. Unmatched junction bases numbered 7, after V lost 5 bases and J lost 4 bases. The CDR3 loop reads CASSKDRWRETQYF. The CDR3 coding sequence is TGTGCCAGCAGTAAGGACAGGTGGCGAGAGACCCAGTACTTC.

This clonotype was observed a single time. This chain uses TRBV28 with TRBJ2-7, with 9 bases matching TRBD1. CDR3 length: 15 amino acids. Germline loops: CDR1 MDHEN, CDR2 SYDVKM. V lost 5 bases and J lost 4; bases outside the gene matches: 9. The CDR3 reads CASSPGTGLMYEQYF. The CDR3 DNA follows: TGTGCCAGCAGTCCCGGGACAGGGTTAATGTACGAGCAGTACTTC.

The chain uses TRBV3-1 and TRBJ2-1; 7 bases line up with TRBD2. Germline CDR1 and CDR2: LGHDT and YNNKEL (reference sequence). The ends lost 0 bases at V and 7 bases at J; junction bases unmatched: 6. The CDR3 covers 15 residues. The CDR3 DNA reads as TGTGCCAGCAGCCAAGAACCGACTAGCCCTAATGAGCAGTTCTTC. It is translated as CASSQEPTSPNEQFF.

The chain uses TRBV20-1 and TRBJ2-1; D is tentatively TRBD1 or TRBD2 (5 bases each). Per the germline V gene, CDR1 is DFQATT and CDR2 is SNEGSKA (reference sequence). This CDR3 comprises 15 residues. V lost 3 bases, J lost 8 bases, and 20 bases lay in between. CDR3 nucleotides: TGCAGTGCTAGGAAGGCAGGGAGCGGTTCCGATGAGCAGTTCTTC. It specifies CSARKAGSGSDEQFF.

This chain links TRBV3-1 with TRBJ2-4, with 9 bases fitting TRBD1. The J call may be wrong; the DNA end is better matched by TRBJ2-5. The CDR3 runs to 17 residues. From germline, CDR1 is LGHDT and CDR2 YNNKEL (reference sequence). The CDR3 spells CASRRTVGQGGRETQYF. DNA of the CDR3: TGTGCCAGCAGGCGTACAGTGGGACAGGGAGGTCGAGAGACCCAGTACTTC.